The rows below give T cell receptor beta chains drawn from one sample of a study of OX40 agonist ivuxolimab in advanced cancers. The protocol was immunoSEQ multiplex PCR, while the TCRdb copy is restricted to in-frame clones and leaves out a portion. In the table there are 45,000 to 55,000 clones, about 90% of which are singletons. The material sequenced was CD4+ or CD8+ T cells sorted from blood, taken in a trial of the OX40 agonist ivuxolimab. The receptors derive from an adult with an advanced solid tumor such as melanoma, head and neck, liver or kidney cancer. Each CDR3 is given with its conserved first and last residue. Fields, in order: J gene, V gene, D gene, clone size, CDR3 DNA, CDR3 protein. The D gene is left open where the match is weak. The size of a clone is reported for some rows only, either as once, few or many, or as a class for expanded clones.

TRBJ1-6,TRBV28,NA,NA,TGTGCCAGCAGTCCTTGGGGGTATAATTCACCCCTCCACTTT,CASSPWGYNSPLHF
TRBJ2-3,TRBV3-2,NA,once,TGTGCCAGCACAGATACGCAGTATTTT,CASTDTQYF
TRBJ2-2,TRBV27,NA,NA,TGTGCCAGCAGGCACTCACAGGTCAACACCGGGGAGCTGTTTTTT,CASRHSQVNTGELFF
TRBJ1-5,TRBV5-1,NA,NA,TGCGCCAGCAGCTTTGGGGGGCTAAGCAATCAGCCCCAGCATTTT,CASSFGGLSNQPQHF
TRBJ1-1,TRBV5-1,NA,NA,TGCGCCAGCAGCTTCATAGATCCCCAAGGGCTTAAGACTGAAGCTTTCTTT,CASSFIDPQGLKTEAFF
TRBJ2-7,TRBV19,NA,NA,TGTGCCAGTAGAGGGGGCGGGAGGCGGTACGAGCAGTACTTC,CASRGGGRRYEQYF
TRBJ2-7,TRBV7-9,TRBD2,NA,TGTGCCAGCAGCCGAGAAGGGACTAGCGGGAGCAGCTCCTACGAGCAGTACTTC,CASSREGTSGSSSYEQYF
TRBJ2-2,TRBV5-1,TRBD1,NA,TGCGCCAGCAGGGCGGGGACAGGGACGAACACCGGGGAGCTGTTTTTT,CASRAGTGTNTGELFF
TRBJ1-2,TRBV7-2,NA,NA,TGTGCCAGCAGCTCACCGGGGGGGAACTATGGCTACACCTTC,CASSSPGGNYGYTF
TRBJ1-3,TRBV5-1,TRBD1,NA,TGCGCCAGCAGCTTGGATTCCGGGACAGTAAAGGATTTT,CASSLDSGTVKDF
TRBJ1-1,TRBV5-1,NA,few,TGCGCCAGCAGCTGGGTAGGCGAGAACACTGAAGCTTTCTTT,CASSWVGENTEAFF